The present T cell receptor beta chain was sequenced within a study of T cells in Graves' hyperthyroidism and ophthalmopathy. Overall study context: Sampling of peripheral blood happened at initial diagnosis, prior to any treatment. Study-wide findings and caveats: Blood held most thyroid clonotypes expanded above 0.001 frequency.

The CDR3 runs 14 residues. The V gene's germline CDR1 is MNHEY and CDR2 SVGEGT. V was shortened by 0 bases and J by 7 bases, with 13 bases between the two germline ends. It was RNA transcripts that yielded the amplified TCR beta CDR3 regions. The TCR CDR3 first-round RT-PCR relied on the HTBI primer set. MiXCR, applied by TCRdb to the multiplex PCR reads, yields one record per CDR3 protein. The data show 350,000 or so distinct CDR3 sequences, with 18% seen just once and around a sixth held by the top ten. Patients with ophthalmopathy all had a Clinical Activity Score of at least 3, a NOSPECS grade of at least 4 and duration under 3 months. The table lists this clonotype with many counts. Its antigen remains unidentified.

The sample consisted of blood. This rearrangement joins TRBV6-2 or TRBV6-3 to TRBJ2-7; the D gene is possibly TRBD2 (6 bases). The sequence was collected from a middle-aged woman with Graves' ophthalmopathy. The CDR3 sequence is CASSYSAGLREQYF. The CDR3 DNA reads TGTGCCAGCAGTTACTCGGCGGGACTCAGGGAGCAGTACTTC.